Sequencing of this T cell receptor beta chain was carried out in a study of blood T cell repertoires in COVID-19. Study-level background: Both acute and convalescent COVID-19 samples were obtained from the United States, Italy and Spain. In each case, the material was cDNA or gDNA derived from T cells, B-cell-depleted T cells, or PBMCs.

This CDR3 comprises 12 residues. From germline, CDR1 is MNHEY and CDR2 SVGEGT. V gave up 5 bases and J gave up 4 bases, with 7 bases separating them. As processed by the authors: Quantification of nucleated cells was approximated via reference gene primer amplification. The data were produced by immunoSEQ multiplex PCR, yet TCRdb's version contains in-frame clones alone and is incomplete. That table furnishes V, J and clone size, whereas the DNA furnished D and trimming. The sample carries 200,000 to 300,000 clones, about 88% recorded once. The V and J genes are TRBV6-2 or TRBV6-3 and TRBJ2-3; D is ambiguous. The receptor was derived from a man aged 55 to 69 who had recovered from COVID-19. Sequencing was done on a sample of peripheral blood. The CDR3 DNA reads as TGTGCCAGCAGTCTACTTCCAGATACGCAGTATTTT. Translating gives CASSLLPDTQYF.